The clone carrying this TCR beta chain was picked up many times. Between the trimmed V and J ends, which lost 2 bases and 4 bases, there was a span of 18 bases. This CDR3 has 17 residues. Germline CDR1 is SGHTA and CDR2 is FQGNSA. The sample is drawn from a study of identical twins. TCRdb reprocessed the 5' RACE reads via MiXCR and lists one record per CDR3 protein. The sample lists about 390,000 distinct CDR3 sequences, approximately 9.1% occurring once. The J gene is TRBJ2-1, the V gene TRBV7-2; a possible D gene is TRBD1 (5 bases). This TCR came from a woman aged 45-60 years in good health. Sequencing was carried out using naive T cells sorted from blood. This CDR3 is CASSLIGVGFWYNEQFF. CDR3 nucleotides: TGTGCCAGCAGCTTAATAGGGGTGGGGTTCTGGTACAATGAGCAGTTCTTC.